The clone carrying this TCR beta chain appeared once. This sample was included in a study of T cell changes during pregnancy in multiple sclerosis. Sequenced by immunoSEQ multiplex PCR; TCRdb stores in-frame clones only, minus some. Found here are tens of thousands of clones, 80% to 95% of them singletons; the top ten hold more than 0.6%. CDR1 and CDR2 from the germline V gene are KGHSH and LQKENI. V was clipped by 5 bases and J by 0 bases; unmatched bases: 7. The CDR3 contains 15 residues. This sequence originates from a female donor with multiple sclerosis, enrolled in a pregnancy study. The chain has TRBV18 and TRBJ2-7; 7 bases map to TRBD1. The specimen comprised CD4+ T cells from peripheral blood mononuclear cells, sampled in the first trimester of pregnancy. This CDR3 is CASSTNRGSSYEQYF. The CDR3, as DNA: TGTGCCAGCTCAACCAACAGGGGAAGCTCCTACGAGCAGTACTTC.